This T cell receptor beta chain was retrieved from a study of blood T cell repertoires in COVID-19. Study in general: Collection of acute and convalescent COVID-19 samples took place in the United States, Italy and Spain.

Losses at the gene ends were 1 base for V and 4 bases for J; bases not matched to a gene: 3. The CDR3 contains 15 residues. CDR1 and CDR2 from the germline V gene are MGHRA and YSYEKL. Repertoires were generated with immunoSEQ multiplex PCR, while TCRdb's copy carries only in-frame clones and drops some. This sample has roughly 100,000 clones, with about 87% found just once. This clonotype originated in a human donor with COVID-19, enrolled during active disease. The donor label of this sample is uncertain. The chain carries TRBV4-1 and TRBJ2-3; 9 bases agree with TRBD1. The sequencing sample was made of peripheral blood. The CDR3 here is CASSQGQGGPDTQYF. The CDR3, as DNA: TGCGCCAGCAGCCAAGGACAGGGGGGCCCAGATACGCAGTATTTT.